This entry is about one TCR beta chain. What it binds is not known. The sample originates from a study of shared clonotypes between healthy human individuals. General study findings and limits: Deeper or shallower sequencing was expected to change how clonotypes are shared among donors.

Every immunoSEQ plate was one replicate of a subset's evenly spread DNA. Repertoires were generated with immunoSEQ multiplex PCR, while TCRdb's copy carries only in-frame clones and drops some. The repertoire holds roughly 2.6 million clones, with around 90% as singletons. The material sequenced was naive CD4+ T cells sorted from blood. Noted subset: CD45RA+ positively selected. This clonotype was sampled from a man aged 18 to 30 in good health.

The CDR3 region has the DNA TGTGCCAGCTCAGACCCGGGAGCTTACGAGCAGTACTTC. Its protein product is CASSDPGAYEQYF. The chain couples TRBV18 to TRBJ2-7; possibly TRBD2 for D (6 bases). The germline V gene encodes CDR1 KGHSH and CDR2 LQKENI. V was trimmed by 5 bases and J by 4 bases, leaving 12 bases between them. The CDR3 consists of 13 residues.